A selection of T cell receptor beta chains follows, all from one sample in a study of blood T cells in healthy people across ages. TCRdb used MiXCR to reprocess the 5' RACE reads, holding one entry per CDR3 protein. The data show around 780,000 distinct CDR3 sequences, 20% to 30% seen once. These same records also appear under a second study, on T cells of mothers and their children.

Material for sequencing was blood. These TCRs come from a boy between 10 and 17 years old in good health. Each CDR3 is given with its conserved first and last residue. A D gene is named only where the DNA matches it firmly.

V gene	J gene	D gene	CDR3 protein
TRBV7-2	TRBJ2-3	.	CASSGDPDTQYF
TRBV5-1	TRBJ1-2	.	CASSLELSGKGYTF
TRBV29-1	TRBJ2-1	.	CSVDTSYNEQFF
TRBV6-4	TRBJ1-2	.	CASSDPDGSYGYTF
TRBV7-9	TRBJ2-7	TRBD1	CASSLVGSGQGRYEQYF
TRBV5-6	TRBJ1-2	.	CASSSEYSSSYTF
TRBV4-1	TRBJ2-4	.	CASSQALADTKNIQYF
TRBV29-1	.	.	CSGIGDRNYEQYF
TRBV20-1	TRBJ2-1	.	CSATTGNYNEQFF
TRBV7-9	TRBJ2-7	.	CASSLDPPGPRDEQYF
TRBV29-1	TRBJ2-4	.	CSVEANIQYF
TRBV5-4	TRBJ2-5	TRBD2	CASSFTSGWETQYF
TRBV29-1	TRBJ2-5	.	CSVGHSETQYF
TRBV7-9	TRBJ1-4	.	CASSSFRDLGEKLFF
TRBV10-3	TRBJ1-6	TRBD1	CAISETPTGINSPLHF
TRBV24-1	TRBJ2-2	TRBD2	CATSDPGGPGELFF
TRBV29-1	TRBJ2-5	.	CSVEGGAQETQYF
TRBV12-3/TRBV12-4	TRBJ1-1	.	CASSADRSGGTEAFF
TRBV5-1	TRBJ1-1	TRBD1	CASSWDRGTEAFF
TRBV20-1	TRBJ1-2	.	CSARPPGIYGYTF
TRBV27	TRBJ1-3	.	CASSLTWGSGNTIYF
TRBV12-3/TRBV12-4	TRBJ2-3	.	CASSFFPENTDTQYF
TRBV10-3	TRBJ2-5	TRBD2	CAISESAGLAGGDQYF
TRBV20-1	TRBJ1-3	.	CSAEGSGNTIYF
TRBV20-1	TRBJ1-6	TRBD1	CSARDQFSRGDGSPLHF
TRBV6-2/TRBV6-3	TRBJ2-3	.	CASSYPPGLGDTQYF
TRBV10-3	TRBJ1-2	.	CAIRDPREENYGYTF
TRBV7-3	TRBJ1-5	TRBD1	CASSINRGTGGTVSNQPQHF
TRBV12-3/TRBV12-4	TRBJ1-2	.	CASSLEGLLGYTF
TRBV11-2	TRBJ2-4	TRBD1	CANSFRGPKNIQYF
TRBV6-1	TRBJ2-5	.	CASSSAGMQETQYF
TRBV9	TRBJ2-5	TRBD2	CASSVSGGNQETQYF
TRBV29-1	TRBJ1-2	TRBD1	CSADRDKATNYGYTF
TRBV11-1	TRBJ1-4	TRBD1	CASSATRDSSEKLFF
TRBV7-9	TRBJ2-7	TRBD1	CASSSLVTGAVNF
TRBV3-1	TRBJ1-2	.	CASSQVYGPGYTF
TRBV20-1	TRBJ1-6	.	CSARVVGFSYNSPLHF
TRBV7-6	TRBJ2-1	.	CASSLNGARHHNEQFF
TRBV28	TRBJ2-3	TRBD1	CASSAGTGFPDTQYF
TRBV3-1	TRBJ2-4	.	CASSPQRHSDIQYF
TRBV15	TRBJ2-4	.	CATSRVGQPLAKNIQYF
TRBV5-1	TRBJ2-3	.	CASSTKGGADTQYF
TRBV15	TRBJ1-5	TRBD1	CATSREGQVFNQPQHF
TRBV12-3/TRBV12-4	TRBJ1-5	.	CASSLRGTQPQHF
TRBV7-9	.	TRBD2	CASSLLRTSGVQYF
TRBV4-1	TRBJ2-5	.	CASSHLGLSSETQYF
TRBV12-5	TRBJ1-1	.	CASGLVLSRGHTEAFF
TRBV5-1	TRBJ2-6	.	CASSYDNSGANVLTF
TRBV28	TRBJ2-7	TRBD2	CASSPGGLAGESEQYF
TRBV7-3	TRBJ2-6	.	CASSPSVSGANVLTF
TRBV2	TRBJ2-7	.	CASREIGYEQYF
TRBV11-2	TRBJ2-5	.	CASSLVPGGIVRGAQETQYF
TRBV7-9	TRBJ1-3	.	CATAASGGSSDTIYF
TRBV29-1	TRBJ1-1	.	CSALDRQTTEAFF
TRBV6-5	TRBJ1-5	.	CASTLGSGQPQHF